Each of the 19 T cell receptor beta chains below was sequenced from the same sample in a study of T-cell reconstitution after alpha-beta-depleted transplantation in children. Unique molecular identifiers featured in how the TCRbeta library was prepared. TCRdb analysed the PCR reads with MiXCR anew, one entry per CDR3 protein. The sample shows fewer than 150,000 distinct CDR3 sequences, 23% of them seen only once. Sample: PBMCs, mostly from graft donor cells, taken 180 days after TCRalphabeta/CD19-depleted stem cell transplant. Source of these receptors: a male patient under 10 years old who had a stem cell transplant for chronic granulomatous disease, so the T cells may come from the graft donor.

In its sample, this clonotype was seen a few times. The V call is TRBV7-2, the J call TRBJ2-5; D call uncertain. Germline V CDR1 and CDR2: SGHTA, FQGNSA. Trimming shortened V by 1 base and J by 0 bases, and 3 bases separated the two germline ends. This CDR3 has 13 residues. CDR3 residues: CASSLVYQETQYF. The CDR3 bases are TGTGCCAGCAGCTTAGTTTACCAAGAGACCCAGTACTTC.

J is TRBJ2-3 and V is TRBV12-3 or TRBV12-4, with TRBD1 as a possible D gene (6 bases). The CDR3 runs to 15 residues. The V gene lost 6 bases and the J gene lost 0 bases, with 13 bases spanning the gap. DNA for the CDR3: TGTGCCAGCAGCCTACAGGGTACGAGCACAGATACGCAGTATTTT. As protein: CASSLQGTSTDTQYF.

The rearrangement joins TRBV7-6 to TRBJ1-1, with a possible D match to TRBD1 (6 bases). The V gene's germline CDR1 is SGHVS and CDR2 FNYEAQ. This CDR3 contains 15 residues. V was trimmed by 1 base and J by 0 bases, leaving 9 bases between them. In DNA form, the CDR3 reads TGTGCCAGCAGCTTAGGTGGGGGGCTGAACACTGAAGCTTTCTTT. It is translated as CASSLGGGLNTEAFF. The entire variable domain, with the rest obtained from reference TRBV7-6 and TRBJ1-1, is as follows: GAGVSQSPRYKVTKRGQDVALRCDPISGHVSLYWYRQALGQGPEFLTYFNYEAQQDKSGLPNDRFSAERPEGSISTLTIQRTEQRDSAMYRCASSLGGGLNTEAFFGQGTRLTVV.

This clonotype appeared many times. The chain joins TRBV10-2 to TRBJ1-5; TRBD1 matches at 8 bases. The CDR3 covers 16 residues. Trimming at V came to 2 bases and at J to 6 bases, leaving 9 bases not matched to a gene. CDR1 and CDR2 from the germline V gene are WSHSY and SAAADI. DNA of the CDR3: TGCGCCAGCAGTGAGCCCTCTCAGGGGGCGGCTCAGCCCCAGCATTTT. Its translation is CASSEPSQGAAQPQHF.

V and J are TRBV11-2 and TRBJ2-1, with 10 bases lining up with TRBD2. The junction had 6 bases not matched to a gene; V was cut back by 1 base and J by 0 bases. This CDR3 region has 18 residues. CDR1 SGHAT and CDR2 FQNNGV come from the germline V gene. The DNA of the CDR3 is TGTGCCAGCAGCTTAGTAACTAGCGGGGTAAGCTCCTACAATGAGCAGTTCTTC. Encoded protein: CASSLVTSGVSSYNEQFF.

As regards this clonotype: A junction end diverges from the germline sequence, so it may reflect a read error. The chain recombines TRBV15 with TRBJ2-1; TRBD2 aligns across 8 bases. Germline V gene lookup returns CDR1 LNHNV and CDR2 YYDKDF (reference sequence). CDR3 length equals 19 residues. CDR3 region: CVTSRGLAGLGSSYNEQFF. CDR3 nucleotide sequence: TGTGTCACCAGCAGAGGGTTAGCGGGACTAGGAAGCTCCTACAATGAGCAGTTCTTC.

This clonotype was observed many times. The J gene is TRBJ2-1, the V gene TRBV29-1; unclear D gene. The germline CDR1 and CDR2 sequences are SQVTM and ANQGSEA. The ends were cut back, 6 bases at V and 5 bases at J, with 14 bases in the middle. CDR3 length equals 13 residues. Here the CDR3 DNA reads TGCAGCGTCCCCACGGCGGCCCACAATGAGCAGTTCTTC. This gives the protein CSVPTAAHNEQFF.

This clonotype came up a few times. The chain is built from TRBV10-3 and TRBJ2-7; D remains ambiguous. The CDR3 contains 15 residues. Trimming took off 7 bases at V and 0 bases at J, with 16 bases between the two ends. Germline CDR1 and CDR2: ENHRY and SYGVKD. The DNA of the CDR3 is TGTGCCATCAATAAGGACGGCAGGAGCTCCTACGAGCAGTACTTC. Translation: CAINKDGRSSYEQYF.

J is TRBJ2-3 and V is TRBV7-2; maybe TRBD2 (5 bases). The CDR3 totals 15 residues. Germline assignment: CDR1 SGHTA and CDR2 FQGNSA. The V gene lost 1 base and the J gene lost 2 bases, with 10 bases spanning the gap. CDR3 sequence: CASSLGSGNTDTQYF. CDR3 nucleotide sequence: TGTGCCAGCAGCTTAGGGAGCGGAAACACAGATACGCAGTATTTT. The complete variable domain, with remaining parts taken from reference TRBV7-2 and TRBJ2-3, reads GAGVSQSPSNKVTEKGKDVELRCDPISGHTALYWYRQSLGQGLEFLIYFQGNSAPDKSGLPSDRFSAERTGGSVSTLTIQRTQQEDSAVYLCASSLGSGNTDTQYFGPGTRLTVL.

This clonotype was counted a single time. The V and J genes are TRBV6-1 and TRBJ2-2, with D possibly matching TRBD2 (5 bases). From germline, CDR1 is MNHNS and CDR2 SASEGT. CDR3 size: 13 residues. V shed 6 bases and J shed 3 bases, with 8 bases lying between them. The CDR3 sequence: CASRRVDTGELFF. CDR3 in DNA: TGTGCCAGCAGGAGGGTGGACACCGGGGAGCTGTTTTTT.

The chain links TRBV29-1 to TRBJ2-1, with 8 bases fitting TRBD2. The CDR3 extends over 14 amino acids. CDR1 and CDR2 from the germline V gene are SQVTM and ANQGSEA. The junction had 7 bases not matched to a gene; V was cut back by 5 bases and J by 4 bases. CDR3 protein: CSVSTRGAYNEQFF. DNA of the CDR3: TGCAGCGTTTCTACGCGGGGGGCGTACAATGAGCAGTTCTTC.

A few counts support this clonotype. The chain carries TRBV30 and TRBJ1-4; 8 bases fit TRBD1. Losses at the gene ends were 4 bases for V and 6 bases for J; bases not matched to a gene: 7. The CDR3 spans 14 residues. Germline CDR1 reads GTSNPN; CDR2 reads SVGIG (reference sequence). CDR3 nucleotide sequence: TGTGCCTGGAAAGCAGGGGGCCAATATGAAAAACTGTTTTTT. Its translation is CAWKAGGQYEKLFF.

The V gene is TRBV5-1, the J gene TRBJ1-5; D unclear. V lost 5 bases and J lost 0, with 12 bases in between. Looked up from germline, CDR1 is SGHRS and CDR2 is YFSETQ. CDR3 size: 15 residues. CDR3: CASRASPGSNQPQHF. CDR3 coding DNA: TGCGCCAGCAGGGCGTCTCCTGGTAGCAATCAGCCCCAGCATTTT.

This chain connects TRBV7-8 to TRBJ2-5, with a weak D call TRBD2 (6 bases). There are 16 residues in the CDR3. Trimming shortened V by 5 bases and J by 0 bases, and 16 bases separated the two germline ends. From germline, CDR1 is SGHVS and CDR2 FQNEAQ. The CDR3 region is CASSNRDSTYQETQYF. For the CDR3, the DNA is TGTGCCAGCAGCAACCGGGACTCAACGTACCAAGAGACCCAGTACTTC.

This clonotype was observed many times. The chain links TRBV20-1 to TRBJ2-3, with 12 bases lining up with TRBD2. The CDR3 sequence is 16 residues long. Germline V gives CDR1 DFQATT, CDR2 SNEGSKA (reference sequence). After removal of 1 base from V and 2 bases from J, the junction contained 4 bases not matched to a gene. CDR3 sequence (DNA): TGCAGTGCTAGAGGTCCTAGCGGGGGGGTCACAGATACGCAGTATTTT. The encoded protein is CSARGPSGGVTDTQYF.

The chain carries TRBV12-3 or TRBV12-4 and TRBJ1-6; D unresolved. CDR3 size: 14 residues. V lost 7 bases and J 7 bases, leaving 14 bases between the germline ends. The CDR3 nucleotides read TGTGCCAGCACCCCAAGCAGGTGGAATTCACCCCTCCACTTT. Translated: CASTPSRWNSPLHF.

The chain uses TRBV12-3 or TRBV12-4 and TRBJ1-2; D may be TRBD1 (6 bases). The V end lost 4 bases, the J end lost 0 bases, and 12 bases lay between the germline ends. The CDR3 length is 15 residues. The CDR3 sequence is CASSSGGATNYGYTF. In DNA form, the CDR3 reads TGTGCCAGCAGTTCCGGGGGGGCCACTAACTATGGCTACACCTTC.

The rearrangement links TRBV10-3 to TRBJ2-7; D is possibly TRBD2 (6 bases). The CDR3 length is 13 residues. The V end lost 7 bases, the J end lost 7 bases, and 17 bases lay between the germline ends. Germline CDR1 and CDR2: ENHRY and SYGVKD. The CDR3 loop reads CAIKEEGLREQYF. The CDR3, as DNA: TGTGCCATCAAAGAGGAGGGTCTGAGAGAGCAGTACTTC.

There are many counts of this clonotype. One end of the junction does not line up with germline, which may come from a read error. The genes are TRBV13 and TRBJ2-7; D perhaps matches TRBD1 (6 bases). Germline values: CDR1 PRHDT, CDR2 FYEKMQ (reference sequence). This CDR3 has 11 residues. CDR3 in DNA: TGTGCCAGCAGCCTAGGACAGAAGCAGTACTTC. Amino acid sequence: CASSLGQKQYF.